These 32 T cell receptor beta chains share one sample of origin, sequenced in a study of CD8 T cells in ankylosing spondylitis. TCRdb reprocessed the 5' RACE reads with MiXCR, giving one entry per CDR3 protein. The sample lists tens of thousands of distinct CDR3 sequences; 5.5% to 8% were seen once. The sample comprised blood, either unsorted or a sorted T cell fraction (not recorded which). These receptors were obtained from a male donor with ankylosing spondylitis or in good health (not recorded which).

The table lists this clonotype with many counts. The CDR3 nucleotides read TGTGCCAGCAGCGCCGCCCATAGGTCCTACGAGCAGTACTTC. It encodes CASSAAHRSYEQYF. The rearrangement uses TRBV28 and TRBJ2-7, with unresolved D. V lost 6 bases, J lost 1 base, and 13 bases lay in between. Germline loops: CDR1 MDHEN, CDR2 SYDVKM. The CDR3 is 14 residues long.

This clonotype was picked up many times. J is TRBJ2-1 and V is TRBV30; D might be TRBD2 (6 bases). Trimming pared 0 bases from V and 7 bases from J, leaving 16 bases between. The CDR3 has 15 amino acids. Germline CDR1 and CDR2: GTSNPN and SVGIG (reference sequence). The CDR3 sequence: CAWSVQLAAVNEQFF. The CDR3 DNA reads TGTGCCTGGAGTGTACAATTAGCGGCCGTTAATGAGCAGTTCTTC.

This clonotype has a count of ten or more. J is TRBJ1-1 and V is TRBV7-2; no clear D. The CDR3 spans 11 residues. In germline, CDR1 is SGHTA, CDR2 FQGNSA. V was cut by 3 bases and J by 8 bases, with 7 bases left in between. CDR3 sequence: CASSFGREAFF. The DNA of the CDR3 is TGTGCCAGCAGCTTCGGAAGGGAAGCTTTCTTT.

This clonotype was recorded many times. The genes are TRBV6-6 and TRBJ1-1; D is perhaps TRBD1 (5 bases). Germline loops: CDR1 MNHNY, CDR2 SVGAGI (reference sequence). Deletions cut 8 bases from V and 5 bases from J, with 15 bases between. The CDR3 is made up of 13 amino acids. The CDR3 sequence is CASERGVMTEAFF. The DNA of the CDR3 is TGTGCCAGCGAGCGGGGGGTAATGACTGAAGCTTTCTTT.

This clonotype was recorded many times. The rearrangement uses TRBV28 and TRBJ1-4; TRBD1 matches at 8 bases. The CDR3 length is 18 residues. The germline CDR1 and CDR2 sequences are MDHEN and SYDVKM. With 6 bases clipped from V and 4 bases from J, the junction kept 16 bases outside the gene matches. In DNA, the CDR3 is TGTGCCAGCAGCCCGCCGTGGGGCCCTGACAGGGGTAATGAAAAACTGTTTTTT. This sequence encodes CASSPPWGPDRGNEKLFF.

This clonotype was counted ten times or more. J is TRBJ2-1 and V is TRBV29-1; a weak D match, TRBD1 (6 bases). V gave up 3 bases and J gave up 8 bases, with 20 bases separating them. Looked up from germline, CDR1 is SQVTM and CDR2 is ANQGSEA. The CDR3 extends over 15 amino acids. The CDR3 sequence: CSVETGKTVVDEQFF. The CDR3 coding sequence is TGCAGCGTTGAGACAGGAAAAACCGTTGTGGATGAGCAGTTCTTC.

There are a few counts of this clonotype. The chain joins TRBV19 to TRBJ1-2, with 10 bases matching TRBD1. The trim removed 5 bases at V and 5 bases at J, leaving 5 bases unmatched. CDR1 and CDR2 from the germline V gene are LNHDA and SQIVND (reference sequence). The CDR3 covers 14 residues. The CDR3 DNA sequence: TGTGCCAGTAGTCGGGACAGGGGAGGATATGGCTACACCTTC. Protein: CASSRDRGGYGYTF.

This clonotype came up many times. The chain recombines TRBV20-1 with TRBJ2-7; the D gene is possibly TRBD2 (5 bases). The germline V gene has CDR1 DFQATT and CDR2 SNEGSKA (reference sequence). Deletions cut 5 bases from V and 7 bases from J, with 21 bases between. This CDR3 spans 14 amino acids. In nucleotides, the CDR3 is TGCAGTGCTGCCCCCGCGGGCCCCCTTATGGAGCAGTACTTC. The encoded protein is CSAAPAGPLMEQYF.

This clonotype rates as medium-sized. The rearrangement uses TRBV27 and TRBJ2-7; D unresolved. This CDR3 spans 14 amino acids. CDR1 MNHEY and CDR2 SMNVEV come from the germline V gene (reference sequence). Trimming left V 2 bases short and J 7 bases short, with 15 bases between. Written as DNA, the CDR3 is TGTGCCAGCAGTTTAAGGTCATCTTTGGGGGAGCAGTACTTC. It is translated as CASSLRSSLGEQYF.

This clonotype has more than one count but fewer than ten. This rearrangement joins TRBV7-2 to TRBJ1-6; D not resolved. Looked up from germline, CDR1 is SGHTA and CDR2 is FQGNSA. The CDR3 totals 15 residues. V dropped 4 bases and J dropped 9 bases, with 16 bases sitting between them. Here the CDR3 DNA reads TGTGCCAGCAGCTCCCCGACCAAGGGAGCTTCACCCCTCCACTTT. It specifies CASSSPTKGASPLHF.

In its sample, this clonotype was seen a few times. This sequence joins TRBV7-2 and TRBJ1-6; 12 positions agree with TRBD1. The CDR3 has 15 residues. CDR1 is SGHTA, CDR2 FQGNSA, per germline. With V trimmed by 5 bases and J by 7 bases, 3 bases remained unmatched. CDR3 residues: CASSPGTGGNSPLHF. The CDR3 DNA follows: TGTGCCAGCAGCCCGGGGACAGGGGGCAATTCACCCCTCCACTTT.

The chain employs TRBV7-9 and TRBJ1-3; TRBD1 agrees at 7 bases. V trimming: 6 bases; J trimming: 1 base; junction bases outside the gene matches: 6. This CDR3 region has 15 residues. Germline assignment: CDR1 SEHNR and CDR2 FQNEAQ (reference sequence). DNA for the CDR3: TGTGCCAGCAGGCCAACAGGGGTTTCTGGAAACACCATATATTTT. Residues: CASRPTGVSGNTIYF. The full variable domain, in which reference TRBV7-9 and TRBJ1-3 provide the parts outside the CDR3, is DTGVSQNPRHKITKRGQNVTFRCDPISEHNRLYWYRQTLGQGPEFLTYFQNEAQLEKSRLLSDRFSAERPKGSFSTLEIQRTEQGDSAMYLCASRPTGVSGNTIYFGEGSWLTVV.

This clonotype was seen repeatedly, ten times or more. The genes are TRBV10-3 and TRBJ2-3; 11 nucleotides align to TRBD2. The V gene end was trimmed by 6 bases and the J gene end by 1 base; junction bases not matched to a gene: 0. Germline CDR1 reads ENHRY; CDR2 reads SYGVKD. This CDR3 contains 14 residues. As DNA, the CDR3 is TGTGCCATCAGGGGACTAGCGGGCACAGATACGCAGTATTTT. Translated: CAIRGLAGTDTQYF.

This clonotype was observed at least ten times. This chain connects TRBV5-1 to TRBJ2-7, with a weak D call TRBD1 (5 bases). Germline V gene data show CDR1 as SGHRS and CDR2 as YFSETQ. V was cut by 2 bases and J by 0 bases, with 12 bases left in between. CDR3 size: 15 residues. This CDR3 reads CASSFADRSSYEQYF. CDR3 DNA sequence: TGCGCCAGCAGCTTTGCCGACAGAAGCTCCTACGAGCAGTACTTC.

This clonotype was counted ten times or more. This chain uses TRBV4-2 with TRBJ2-1; D uncertain. Germline CDR1 LGHNA, CDR2 YNFKEQ. This CDR3 has 12 amino acids. The ends were cut back, 1 base at V and 8 bases at J, with 6 bases in the middle. For the CDR3, the DNA is TGTGCCAGCAGCCAAGGAGACGATGAGCAGTTCTTC. This encodes CASSQGDDEQFF.

This clonotype showed up many times. The chain is built from TRBV20-1 and TRBJ2-5; D possibly corresponds to TRBD2 (6 bases). Deletions cut 3 bases from V and 1 base from J, with 9 bases between. Per the germline V gene, CDR1 is DFQATT and CDR2 is SNEGSKA (reference sequence). CDR3 length equals 13 residues. In DNA, the CDR3 is TGCAGTGCTAGCGGGGGAGCCCAAGAGACCCAGTACTTC. This gives the protein CSASGGAQETQYF.

This clonotype has ten or more counts. The V gene is TRBV20-1, the J gene TRBJ2-1; D not certain. This CDR3 has 12 residues. The V end lost 6 bases, the J end lost 8 bases, and 14 bases lay between the germline ends. Per germline, CDR1 DFQATT and CDR2 SNEGSKA (reference sequence). CDR3 sequence (DNA): TGCAGTGCGAGACCCACGATCTATGAGCAGTTCTTC. The encoded protein is CSARPTIYEQFF.

This clonotype was detected many times. CDR3 coding DNA: TGTGCCAGCAGCTTGACGTCGGGGGGTAACGAGCAGTACTTC. Amino acids: CASSLTSGGNEQYF. The rearrangement links TRBV5-8 to TRBJ2-7, with 7 bases matching TRBD2. The junction had 6 bases not matched to a gene; V was cut back by 1 base and J by 5 bases. This CDR3 contains 14 residues. The V gene's germline CDR1 is SGHTS and CDR2 YDEGEE.

This clonotype appeared many times. J is TRBJ2-2 and V is TRBV7-6; 10 nucleotides line up with TRBD2. The CDR3 sequence is 16 residues long. Per germline, CDR1 SGHVS and CDR2 FNYEAQ. V shed 3 bases, J shed 1 base, and the junction held 2 bases outside the gene matches. CDR3 DNA: TGTGCCAGCAGCTTGGGGACTAGCGAGAACACCGGGGAGCTGTTTTTT. This encodes CASSLGTSENTGELFF.

This clonotype was observed a handful of times. The V and J genes are TRBV7-9 and TRBJ1-1, with D unclear. The germline V gene encodes CDR1 SEHNR and CDR2 FQNEAQ (reference sequence). Trimming stripped 8 bases from V and 0 bases from J, with 13 bases between. The CDR3 is 14 residues long. The CDR3: CASVLDGVNTEAFF. The CDR3 DNA reads TGTGCCAGCGTACTTGATGGAGTGAACACTGAAGCTTTCTTT. Complete variable domain (other parts from reference TRBV7-9 and TRBJ1-1): DTGVSQNPRHKITKRGQNVTFRCDPISEHNRLYWYRQTLGQGPEFLTYFQNEAQLEKSRLLSDRFSAERPKGSFSTLEIQRTEQGDSAMYLCASVLDGVNTEAFFGQGTRLTVV.

This clonotype was recorded many times. This chain joins TRBV29-1 and TRBJ2-3, with 7 bases identical to TRBD2. Germline trimming cut 1 base from V and 2 bases from J; bases unmatched to any gene: 6. The CDR3 contains 15 residues. The V gene's germline CDR1 is SQVTM and CDR2 ANQGSEA. CDR3 nucleotides: TGCAGCGTTGAAGGATCTAGCGGACTCACAGATACGCAGTATTTT. This codes for CSVEGSSGLTDTQYF.

This clonotype was detected ten times or more. The V and J genes are TRBV20-1 and TRBJ2-1; 9 nucleotides agree with TRBD2. Unmatched junction bases numbered 4, after V lost 0 bases and J lost 1 base. Looked up from germline, CDR1 is DFQATT and CDR2 is SNEGSKA (reference sequence). CDR3 size: 16 residues. CDR3 sequence (DNA): TGCAGTGCTAGAGACTCTAGCGGGGCTTCCTACAATGAGCAGTTCTTC. Its protein product is CSARDSSGASYNEQFF.

The chain uses TRBV9 and TRBJ1-1; D ambiguous. Per germline, CDR1 SGDLS and CDR2 YYNGEE. V was trimmed by 3 bases and J by 3 bases, leaving 9 bases between them. This CDR3 has 13 residues. CDR3 amino acids: CASSGNQDTEAFF. Here the CDR3 DNA reads TGTGCCAGCAGCGGGAACCAAGACACTGAAGCTTTCTTT.

This clonotype was observed at least ten times. The chain combines TRBV10-3 with TRBJ1-1, with D possibly TRBD1 on 6 matching bases. The ends were cut back, 3 bases at V and 6 bases at J, with 14 bases in the middle. Germline V gene sequence: CDR1 ENHRY, CDR2 SYGVKD. The CDR3 has 14 residues. CDR3 loop: CAISEDYRASEAFF. Written as DNA, the CDR3 is TGTGCCATCAGTGAAGATTACAGGGCCTCTGAAGCTTTCTTT.

Points on this clonotype: This may stem from a read error, because a much larger clone lies one nucleotide away. This chain links TRBV5-1 with TRBJ2-2, with TRBD2 matching 8 bases. V was clipped by 4 bases and J by 7 bases; unmatched bases: 9. Germline V lookup: CDR1 SGHRS, CDR2 YFSETQ. The CDR3 spans 15 residues. CDR3 sequence: CASSIGGLAGGELFF. The CDR3 nucleotides are TGCGCCAGCAGCATAGGAGGACTAGCCGGCGGGGAGCTGTTTTTT.

The sample holds many counts of this clonotype. The chain carries TRBV18 and TRBJ1-1; no clear D gene. Per germline, CDR1 KGHSH and CDR2 LQKENI. The V end lost 2 bases, the J end lost 1 base, and 8 bases lay between the germline ends. The CDR3 totals 14 residues. CDR3 sequence reads: CASSPGEWNTEAFF. In DNA, the CDR3 is TGTGCCAGCTCACCAGGGGAATGGAACACTGAAGCTTTCTTT. The complete variable domain, with remaining parts taken from reference TRBV18 and TRBJ1-1, reads NAGVMQNPRHLVRRRGQEARLRCSPMKGHSHVYWYRQLPEEGLKFMVYLQKENIIDESGMPKERFSAEFPKEGPSILRIQQVVRGDSAAYFCASSPGEWNTEAFFGQGTRLTVV.

The genes are TRBV7-9 and TRBJ1-4; D ambiguous. The V gene lost 4 bases and the J gene lost 5 bases, with 14 bases spanning the gap. The CDR3 consists of 15 residues. The germline gives CDR1 SEHNR, CDR2 FQNEAQ (reference sequence). Here the CDR3 reads CASSYFLGENEKLFF. The CDR3 region has the DNA TGTGCCAGCAGCTACTTCTTAGGCGAAAATGAAAAACTGTTTTTT.

At least ten counts were recorded for this clonotype. The chain couples TRBV6-2 or TRBV6-3 to TRBJ1-1; weak D call: TRBD1 (6 bases). Germline CDR1 is MNHEY and CDR2 is SVGEGT. The CDR3 is made up of 15 amino acids. The V end was cut by 6 bases, the J end by 2 bases, with 16 bases between. The CDR3 sequence is CASRRTGHSNTEAFF. For the CDR3, the DNA is TGTGCCAGCAGAAGAACGGGACACTCAAACACTGAAGCTTTCTTT.

In its sample, this clonotype was seen many times. The V gene is TRBV20-1, the J gene TRBJ1-2; 8 positions match TRBD1. Germline-derived CDR1 and CDR2 are DFQATT and SNEGSKA (reference sequence). V was pared by 4 bases and J by 2 bases, with 6 bases of the junction left unmatched. The CDR3 extends over 14 amino acids. The CDR3 sequence: CSAIHGQGNYGYTF. As DNA, the CDR3 is TGCAGTGCTATACACGGACAGGGAAACTATGGCTACACCTTC.

There are many counts of this clonotype. For the CDR3, the DNA is TGTGCCAGCAGCGTAGAGCCGCCCTACGAGCAGTACTTC. Its protein product is CASSVEPPYEQYF. The chain recombines TRBV9 with TRBJ2-7; D is undetermined. The CDR3 sequence is 13 residues long. V was shortened by 0 bases and J by 2 bases, with 6 bases between the two germline ends. CDR1 SGDLS and CDR2 YYNGEE come from the germline V gene. Looking up the rest from reference TRBV9 and TRBJ2-7 gives the full variable domain: DSGVTQTPKHLITATGQRVTLRCSPRSGDLSVYWYQQSLDQGLQFLIQYYNGEERAKGNILERFSAQQFPDLHSELNLSSLELGDSALYFCASSVEPPYEQYFGPGTRLTVT.

The table lists this clonotype with a count of one. The rearrangement joins TRBV10-2 to TRBJ2-3, with 7 positions matching TRBD2. The V segment lost 6 bases and the J segment 6 bases; nucleotides outside the gene matches: 6. Germline values: CDR1 WSHSY, CDR2 SAAADI. The CDR3 has 13 amino acids. In DNA form, the CDR3 reads TGCGCCAGCAGGAGGACTAGGACGGATACGCAGTATTTT. Amino acids: CASRRTRTDTQYF.

Notes on this clonotype: Being one base from a much bigger clone, this may be a read error. V usage is TRBV4-2 and J usage is TRBJ2-6; the D is unclear. Germline V CDR1 and CDR2: LGHNA, YNFKEQ. This CDR3 is built from 15 residues. Trimming removed 0 bases from V and 2 bases from J, with 5 bases in between. The CDR3 sequence: CASSQDWTGANVLTF. The CDR3 DNA reads TGTGCCAGCAGCCAAGATTGGACTGGGGCCAACGTCCTGACTTTC.